The 29 T cell receptor beta chains listed next were all sequenced from one sample in a study of T cells in localized non-small cell lung cancer. TCRdb's copy holds only in-frame clones and misses some; the assay was immunoSEQ multiplex PCR. The table shows tens of thousands of clones, with 80% to 90% occurring only once. This material consisted of peripheral blood, taken before any cancer treatment. These receptors all stem from a man aged 35-69 years with stage I squamous cell lung carcinoma.

This chain uses TRBV18 with TRBJ1-1; D is ambiguous. The CDR3 totals 13 residues. V gave up 2 bases and J gave up 7 bases, with 11 bases separating them. Looked up from germline, CDR1 is KGHSH and CDR2 is LQKENI. The CDR3 loop reads CASSPFREGEAFF. For the CDR3, the DNA is TGTGCCAGCTCACCATTTCGGGAGGGTGAAGCTTTCTTT.

This chain connects TRBV11-2 to TRBJ2-2; 10 nucleotides line up with TRBD2. Germline V gives CDR1 SGHAT, CDR2 FQNNGV. The CDR3 spans 18 residues. Germline trimming cut 5 bases from V and 0 bases from J; bases unmatched to any gene: 9. The CDR3 DNA follows: TGTGCCAGCAGCCCCTTTAGCGGGGGGTACGCGAACACCGGGGAGCTGTTTTTT. Its protein product is CASSPFSGGYANTGELFF.

This clone was detected once. The chain is built from TRBV15 and TRBJ1-1, with D unclear. Trimming took off 4 bases at V and 2 bases at J, with 17 bases between the two ends. The CDR3 runs to 16 residues. Germline V gives CDR1 LNHNV, CDR2 YYDKDF (reference sequence). The CDR3 DNA reads as TGTGCCACCAGCAAAATGGGCAGCAAAAGTAACACTGAAGCTTTCTTT. Protein product: CATSKMGSKSNTEAFF.

In DNA, the CDR3 is TGTGCCAGCAGCCGACAGGCTAACACTAACTATGGCTACACCTTC. This gives the protein CASSRQANTNYGYTF. The chain is built from TRBV7-9 and TRBJ1-2, with D possibly TRBD1 on 6 matching bases. CDR1 and CDR2 from the germline V gene are SEHNR and FQNEAQ (reference sequence). V was shortened by 5 bases and J by 0 bases, with 13 bases between the two germline ends. This CDR3 is built from 15 residues.

The chain couples TRBV6-1 to TRBJ2-1, with 8 bases identical to TRBD1. The CDR3 sequence is 15 residues long. CDR1 is MNHNS, CDR2 SASEGT, per germline. V was pared by 6 bases and J by 7 bases, with 11 bases of the junction left unmatched. CDR3 sequence (DNA): TGTGCCAGCAGATCCGGGACAGGCCCTGGGAATGAGCAGTTCTTC. It yields the protein CASRSGTGPGNEQFF.

The chain couples TRBV5-1 to TRBJ1-6, with D perhaps matching TRBD1 (6 bases). V lost 4 bases to trimming and J lost 0 bases, with 11 bases between them. This CDR3 has 16 residues. CDR1 is SGHRS and CDR2 is YFSETQ in the germline V gene. The CDR3: CASSPTGSSYNSPLHF. For the CDR3, the DNA is TGCGCCAGCAGCCCCACAGGGAGCTCCTATAATTCACCCCTCCACTTT.

V and J are TRBV9 and TRBJ1-2; TRBD1 matches at 7 bases. The length of the CDR3 is 15 residues. Germline CDR1 is SGDLS and CDR2 is YYNGEE. Trimming took 0 bases from V and 1 from J; bases not matched to a gene: 3. The CDR3 DNA reads TGTGCCAGCAGCGTAGGAGGGACAGATAACTATGGCTACACCTTC. Translation: CASSVGGTDNYGYTF.

The rearrangement joins TRBV5-1 to TRBJ2-1, with D possibly called TRBD1 or TRBD2 (6 bases each). Trimming pared 1 base from V and 6 bases from J, leaving 11 bases between. Germline V gives CDR1 SGHRS, CDR2 YFSETQ. This CDR3 spans 14 amino acids. For the CDR3, the DNA is TGCGCCAGCAGCTTGAAACAGGGAGGCAATGAGCAGTTCTTC. It yields the protein CASSLKQGGNEQFF.

The rearrangement joins TRBV5-6 to TRBJ1-4; a possible D gene is TRBD1 (6 bases). The V gene's germline CDR1 is SGHDT and CDR2 YYEEEE. The CDR3 has 14 residues. Trimming pared 5 bases from V and 5 bases from J, leaving 13 bases between. This CDR3 reads CASSPMRGNEKLFF. The CDR3 coding sequence is TGTGCCAGCAGTCCTATGAGGGGGAATGAAAAACTGTTTTTT.

This clone has only a few counts. The rearrangement joins TRBV10-1 to TRBJ2-1; 7 bases fit TRBD2. Germline loops: CDR1 WNHNN, CDR2 SYGVQD (reference sequence). The V segment lost 7 bases and the J segment 8 bases; nucleotides outside the gene matches: 8. The CDR3 has 13 amino acids. The CDR3: CASTQDREDEQFF. Here the CDR3 DNA reads TGCGCCAGCACCCAAGATCGGGAGGATGAGCAGTTCTTC.

This clone was recorded only once. V and J are TRBV6-6 and TRBJ2-7; no definite D call. This CDR3 has 14 residues. The V and J ends lost 2 bases and 1 base respectively, with 9 bases between them. Germline V gene data show CDR1 as MNHNY and CDR2 as SVGAGI (reference sequence). CDR3 sequence: CASSYDHSSYEQYF. In nucleotides, the CDR3 is TGTGCCAGCAGTTACGACCACAGTTCCTACGAGCAGTACTTC.

This chain uses TRBV28 with TRBJ1-2, with 12 bases lining up with TRBD1. This CDR3 has 17 amino acids. Losses at the gene ends were 5 bases for V and 8 bases for J; bases not matched to a gene: 15. The germline CDR1 and CDR2 sequences are MDHEN and SYDVKM. The CDR3 reads CASSASGTGGALWGYTF. The CDR3 nucleotides read TGTGCCAGCAGTGCCTCCGGGACAGGGGGCGCATTGTGGGGCTACACCTTC.

The chain combines TRBV14 with TRBJ1-2; 11 bases are shared with TRBD1. Losses at the gene ends were 5 bases for V and 5 bases for J; bases not matched to a gene: 10. The CDR3 runs to 16 residues. CDR1 SGHDN and CDR2 FVKESK come from the germline V gene. In DNA form, the CDR3 reads TGTGCCAGCAGCGCCAGGATGGGACAGGGGGTGTATGGCTACACCTTC. Translation gives CASSARMGQGVYGYTF.

The chain carries TRBV28 and TRBJ2-3, with D possibly TRBD1 on 5 matching bases. The germline gives CDR1 MDHEN, CDR2 SYDVKM. This CDR3 has 14 residues. Deletions cut 4 bases from V and 5 bases from J, with 13 bases between. The CDR3 region is CASSWGRRGDTQYF. As DNA, the CDR3 is TGTGCCAGCAGTTGGGGCAGAAGGGGAGATACGCAGTATTTT.

A note on this clone: The same CDR3 is also encoded by other DNA sequences in this sample. The chain employs TRBV5-1 and TRBJ1-1; 8 nucleotides match TRBD1. Germline V gene data show CDR1 as SGHRS and CDR2 as YFSETQ. Losses at the gene ends were 4 bases for V and 1 base for J; bases not matched to a gene: 3. The CDR3 length is 14 residues. The DNA of the CDR3 is TGCGCCAGCAGCCTTACAGGGGGGAACACTGAAGCTTTCTTT. This encodes CASSLTGGNTEAFF.

The J gene is TRBJ2-5, the V gene TRBV7-2; no reliable D call. The CDR3 has 13 amino acids. With 0 bases removed from V and 9 bases from J, the gap between germline ends came to 11 bases. Germline-derived CDR1 and CDR2 are SGHTA and FQGNSA. The CDR3 region has the DNA TGTGCCAGCAGCTTAGCGTTAGGACGGGCCCAGTACTTC. Translating gives CASSLALGRAQYF.

The chain has TRBV6-6 and TRBJ1-4; 7 bases match TRBD1. V trimming: 7 bases; J trimming: 0 bases; junction bases outside the gene matches: 5. The CDR3 sequence is 15 residues long. Germline loops: CDR1 MNHNY, CDR2 SVGAGI (reference sequence). CDR3: CASTRDSATNEKLFF. The CDR3 DNA reads TGTGCCAGCACCCGGGACAGTGCAACTAATGAAAAACTGTTTTTT.

This chain joins TRBV6-5 and TRBJ1-2; perhaps TRBD1 as D (6 bases). The V and J ends lost 2 bases and 5 bases respectively, with 12 bases between them. The length of the CDR3 is 14 residues. Germline V lookup: CDR1 MNHEY, CDR2 SVGAGI. The CDR3 is CASSYPGQRYGYTF. The CDR3 nucleotides are TGTGCCAGCAGTTACCCGGGACAACGGTATGGCTACACCTTC.

The genes are TRBV6-1 and TRBJ2-1; the D call may be TRBD1 or TRBD2 (5 bases each). This CDR3 has 14 amino acids. Deletions cut 6 bases from V and 5 bases from J, with 14 bases between. Germline CDR1 MNHNS, CDR2 SASEGT. In nucleotides, the CDR3 is TGTGCCAGCAGGGGGACCCTAAGTAACAATGAGCAGTTCTTC. It codes for CASRGTLSNNEQFF.

The V and J genes are TRBV30 and TRBJ2-7, with D possibly matching TRBD1 (6 bases). Germline V gene data show CDR1 as GTSNPN and CDR2 as SVGIG (reference sequence). Trimming shortened V by 5 bases and J by 0 bases, and 17 bases separated the two germline ends. CDR3 length: 15 residues. The CDR3 DNA sequence: TGTGCCTGGCGTAGTCCGACAGGTAGCTCCTACGAGCAGTACTTC. This gives the protein CAWRSPTGSSYEQYF.

The rearrangement joins TRBV10-3 to TRBJ1-4; possible D gene TRBD1, 6 bases. Germline CDR1 and CDR2: ENHRY and SYGVKD. The length of the CDR3 is 17 residues. V was shortened by 0 bases and J by 8 bases, with 19 bases between the two germline ends. For the CDR3, the DNA is TGTGCCATCAGTGAGTCCCGGGGCAGGGGCTTGGGAGAAAAACTGTTTTTT. Amino acids: CAISESRGRGLGEKLFF.

The chain uses TRBV9 and TRBJ1-2; D is unresolved. Germline V gene data show CDR1 as SGDLS and CDR2 as YYNGEE. CDR3 length: 12 residues. The V end lost 1 base, the J end lost 8 bases, and 9 bases lay between the germline ends. The DNA for the CDR3 is TGTGCCAGCAGCGTATACGGGAGAGGCTACACCTTC. Protein: CASSVYGRGYTF.

J is TRBJ2-2 and V is TRBV29-1, with a possible D match to TRBD2 (5 bases). The germline V gene has CDR1 SQVTM and CDR2 ANQGSEA. The CDR3 length is 13 residues. Trimming pared 4 bases from V and 0 bases from J, leaving 6 bases between. In nucleotides, the CDR3 is TGCAGCGTTGGAGGGTCGAACACCGGGGAGCTGTTTTTT. It is translated as CSVGGSNTGELFF.

The V call is TRBV6-5, the J call TRBJ1-3; tentative D call: TRBD1 (5 bases). This CDR3 is built from 16 residues. V was clipped by 0 bases and J by 0 bases, with 9 bases between them. The germline V gene has CDR1 MNHEY and CDR2 SVGAGI. CDR3 DNA sequence: TGTGCCAGCAGTTACTCGCAGGGCTACTCTGGAAACACCATATATTTT. This translates into CASSYSQGYSGNTIYF.

The chain recombines TRBV9 with TRBJ2-2; 8 bases fit TRBD1. The CDR3 is 17 amino acids. Losses at the gene ends were 6 bases for V and 4 bases for J; bases not matched to a gene: 14. Germline assignment: CDR1 SGDLS and CDR2 YYNGEE. The CDR3 spells CASTHISGTGLTGELFF. The CDR3 DNA reads TGTGCCAGCACCCACATATCCGGGACAGGACTCACCGGGGAGCTGTTTTTT. Variable domain in full (rest from reference TRBV9 and TRBJ2-2): DSGVTQTPKHLITATGQRVTLRCSPRSGDLSVYWYQQSLDQGLQFLIQYYNGEERAKGNILERFSAQQFPDLHSELNLSSLELGDSALYFCASTHISGTGLTGELFFGEGSRLTVL.

This clone was detected once. This chain joins TRBV5-1 and TRBJ1-1; D unclear. The CDR3 contains 15 residues. Per germline, CDR1 SGHRS and CDR2 YFSETQ. Trimming cost V 1 base and J 0 bases, with 10 bases left between them. The CDR3 reads CASSLNTNMNTEAFF. The CDR3 nucleotides read TGCGCCAGCAGCTTGAACACAAACATGAACACTGAAGCTTTCTTT.

The table lists this clone with a few counts. The rearrangement links TRBV6-5 to TRBJ2-5; no reliable D call. Trimming stripped 1 base from V and 2 bases from J, with 8 bases between. This CDR3 region has 14 residues. CDR1 and CDR2 from the germline V gene are MNHEY and SVGAGI. In DNA, the CDR3 is TGTGCCAGCAGTTACTTTACAGCGCAAGAGACCCAGTACTTC. Translated: CASSYFTAQETQYF.

The chain recombines TRBV5-1 with TRBJ2-7; tentative D call: TRBD2 (6 bases). CDR1 and CDR2 from the germline V gene are SGHRS and YFSETQ. Trimming removed 3 bases from V and 4 bases from J, with 11 bases in between. The CDR3 spans 13 residues. This CDR3 reads CASSSSGGYEQYF. Written as DNA, the CDR3 is TGCGCCAGCAGCTCCTCTGGGGGGTACGAGCAGTACTTC. Variable domain in full (rest from reference TRBV5-1 and TRBJ2-7): KAGVTQTPRYLIKTRGQQVTLSCSPISGHRSVSWYQQTPGQGLQFLFEYFSETQRNKGNFPGRFSGRQFSNSRSEMNVSTLELGDSALYLCASSSSGGYEQYFGPGTRLTVT.

The chain carries TRBV2 and TRBJ1-6; 7 bases agree with TRBD1. The CDR3 spans 14 residues. Germline values: CDR1 SNHLY, CDR2 FYNNEI. J gave up 9 bases and V 9 bases, and 11 bases lay outside the gene matches. CDR3 residues: CASKGQVEGSPLHF. In DNA form, the CDR3 reads TGTGCCAGTAAAGGACAGGTCGAAGGTTCACCCCTCCACTTT.